This TCR beta chain was observed in a study of control samples from healthy donors and cancer patients (TCRdb year 2020). A note on this clone: Its binding antigen is unknown. No much larger clone is present one base from it, and per-base qualities are unavailable.

The library was generated by the immunoSEQ multiplex PCR assay. Entries here come from immuneACCESS through TCRdb and include only in-frame sequences with V and J called. Some clones fail to appear in such tables; in the studies checked, an unresolved V gene covers under half of the shortfall, and the cause of the remainder is unknown. The sample has roughly 88,000 clones on record, about 89% of them singletons. About 0.92% of the sample is in the top ten clones. The germline V gene specifies SGHTA as CDR1 and FQGTGA as CDR2. Compared with germline, V lacks 5 bases and J lacks 3 bases; bases without a gene match: 10. Taken from cysteine to phenylalanine, the CDR3 has 16 residues. Of the read, only the CDR3 DNA is kept; its 48 bases are in frame from base 1.

Source material: blood. The chain employs TRBV7-3 and TRBJ2-3; the central 8 bases match TRBD2. The source is a woman under 40 in good health. The CDR3 loop reads CASSPTGGVATDTQYF. The nucleotide sequence reads TGTGCCAGCAGCCCAACGGGGGGGGTAGCGACAGATACGCAGTATTTT. Reference TRBV7-3 and TRBJ2-3 genes cover what lies past the CDR3, so the full variable domain is GAGVSQTPSNKVTEKGKYVELRCDPISGHTALYWYRQSLGQGPEFLIYFQGTGAADDSGLPNDRFFAVRPEGSVSTLKIQRTERGDSAVYLCASSPTGGVATDTQYFGPGTRLTVL.